This TCR beta chain was found in a study of blood T cell repertoires in COVID-19. Across the whole study: Donors in the United States, Italy and Spain gave samples during acute or convalescent COVID-19. From T cells, B-cell-depleted T cells, or PBMCs came the material, which was cDNA or gDNA.

Per the original data handling: Reference gene primer amplification gave nucleated cell count estimates. Assay: immunoSEQ multiplex PCR; the TCRdb copy retains only in-frame clones and omits some. V, J and clone size were drawn from that table, and D and trimming were deduced from the DNA. The sample holds about 88,000 clones, approximately 90% seen once. Germline CDR1 and CDR2: GTSNPN and SVGIG (reference sequence). The V end was cut by 0 bases, the J end by 7 bases, with 16 bases between. This CDR3 contains 16 residues. The source material was peripheral blood. The origin of this receptor is a male donor with acute or convalescent COVID-19. V and J are TRBV30 and TRBJ1-6; D is possibly TRBD1 (5 bases). The CDR3 loop is CAWSVIGQGRNSPLHF. The CDR3 DNA follows: TGTGCCTGGAGTGTAATCGGGCAGGGAAGGAATTCACCCCTCCACTTT.